These T cell receptor beta chains were read from a single sample in a study of blood T cell repertoires in COVID-19. TCRdb keeps only in-frame clones here, not all; method: immunoSEQ multiplex PCR. This repertoire shows about 220,000 clones, 84% found once; its top ten account for about 9%. Source material: peripheral blood. These receptors came from a man aged 50 to 60 with active or convalescent COVID-19. The CDR3 runs from the conserved cysteine through the conserved F or W. The D gene is left open where the match is weak.

length | J | D | V | CDR3 | DNA
13 | TRBJ1-6 | . | TRBV7-2 | CASGDIYNSPLHF | TGTGCCAGCGGCGACATTTATAATTCACCCCTCCACTTT
16 | TRBJ2-1 | . | TRBV27 | CASSLSPDTSYNEQFF | TGTGCCAGCAGTTTATCGCCCGACACCTCCTACAATGAGCAGTTCTTC
14 | TRBJ2-7 | . | TRBV7-9 | CASSSRGSSYEQYF | TGTGCCAGCAGCTCCCGGGGGAGCTCCTACGAGCAGTACTTC
14 | TRBJ2-1 | . | TRBV7-3 | CASSSPREGDEQFF | TGTGCCAGCAGCTCCCCCCGCGAGGGAGATGAGCAGTTCTTC
17 | TRBJ2-2 | . | TRBV5-1 | CASSLAGARFNTGELFF | TGCGCCAGCAGCTTGGCAGGGGCCCGATTTAACACCGGGGAGCTGTTTTTT
16 | TRBJ2-6 | . | TRBV5-8 | CASGRSFLSGANVLTF | TGTGCCAGCGGTCGGAGTTTCCTCTCTGGGGCCAACGTCCTGACTTTC
14 | TRBJ1-2 | . | TRBV6-5 | CASNNQQGRKGYTF | TGTGCCAGCAATAATCAACAGGGCCGAAAAGGCTACACCTTC
15 | TRBJ2-2 | TRBD2 | TRBV30 | CAWSVRGSFTGELFF | TGTGCCTGGAGTGTACGCGGGAGTTTTACCGGGGAGCTGTTTTTT
15 | TRBJ1-6 | . | TRBV7-9 | CASSLATGNNSPLHF | TGTGCCAGCAGCTTAGCGACGGGGAATAATTCACCCCTCCACTTT
17 | TRBJ2-1 | TRBD1 | TRBV11-2 | CASSLDLSVTGGNEQFF | TGTGCCAGCAGCTTAGATCTCTCAGTAACAGGGGGCAATGAGCAGTTCTTC
16 | TRBJ2-1 | TRBD1 | TRBV4-3 | CASSQDQGVAYNEQFF | TGCGCCAGCAGCCAAGACCAGGGGGTCGCCTACAATGAGCAGTTCTTC
18 | TRBJ1-5 | TRBD1 | TRBV10-3 | CAISEGTGSILGNQPQHF | TGTGCCATCAGTGAAGGGACAGGGTCTATCCTAGGCAATCAGCCCCAGCATTTT
12 | TRBJ2-5 | TRBD1 | TRBV28 | CASKGGEETQYF | TGTGCCAGCAAAGGGGGCGAAGAGACCCAGTACTTC
12 | TRBJ1-2 | . | TRBV25-1 | CASSESPGGYTF | TGTGCCAGCAGTGAATCTCCGGGGGGCTACACCTTC
17 | TRBJ2-1 | . | TRBV9 | CASSVRLASSSYNEQFF | TGTGCCAGCAGCGTAAGGCTAGCGAGTAGCTCCTACAATGAGCAGTTCTTC
15 | TRBJ2-2 | TRBD2 | TRBV14 | CASSPGLAVRWELFF | TGTGCCAGCAGTCCGGGACTAGCGGTTCGATGGGAGCTGTTTTTT
13 | TRBJ1-2 | . | TRBV6-5 | CASSYSGSYGYTF | TGTGCCAGCAGTTACTCTGGCTCCTATGGCTACACCTTC